A single sample gave rise to the 16 T cell receptor beta chains below, sequenced in a study of blood T cell repertoires in COVID-19. The data were produced by immunoSEQ multiplex PCR, yet TCRdb's version contains in-frame clones alone and is incomplete. The repertoire has tens of thousands of clones, more than 75% of them found once; the top ten carry around 7%. Sequencing input: peripheral blood. Source of these receptors: a man aged 45-60 years with active or convalescent COVID-19.

V gene TRBV7-2 combines with J gene TRBJ2-1, with D tentatively TRBD1 (5 bases). The CDR3 extends over 13 amino acids. Germline values: CDR1 SGHTA, CDR2 FQGNSA. Between the trimmed V and J ends, which lost 9 bases and 4 bases, there was a span of 13 bases. CDR3 residues: CARAGNVYNEQFF. CDR3 coding DNA: TGTGCCAGAGCAGGGAATGTTTACAATGAGCAGTTCTTC.

This rearrangement joins TRBV5-1 to TRBJ1-3; 10 nucleotides agree with TRBD1. CDR1 is SGHRS, CDR2 YFSETQ, per germline. Trimming removed 4 bases from V and 5 bases from J; junction bases left unmatched: 3. The CDR3 sequence is 14 residues long. CDR3 amino acids: CASSEGQGRNTIYF. The CDR3 coding sequence is TGCGCCAGCAGCGAGGGACAGGGGAGAAACACCATATATTTT.

V usage is TRBV30 and J usage is TRBJ1-5, with D possibly matching TRBD1 (5 bases). This CDR3 comprises 14 residues. The V and J ends lost 2 bases and 3 bases respectively, with 11 bases between them. The germline V gene encodes CDR1 GTSNPN and CDR2 SVGIG (reference sequence). The CDR3 nucleotides are TGTGCCTGGAGTATGGTAGGGGCCAATCAGCCCCAGCATTTT. It codes for CAWSMVGANQPQHF.

The rearrangement uses TRBV6-1 and TRBJ2-7, with 7 bases fitting TRBD1. CDR1 and CDR2 from the germline V gene are MNHNS and SASEGT. The CDR3 sequence is 13 residues long. The ends lost 2 bases at V and 4 bases at J; junction bases unmatched: 2. CDR3 region: CASSEPTGYEQYV. The CDR3 nucleotides read TGTGCCAGCAGTGAACCGACAGGGTACGAGCAGTACGTC.

Worth noting for this clone: Possible read error: a much larger clone is one base away. The V and J genes are TRBV5-6 and TRBJ2-1; D ambiguous. CDR3 size: 11 residues. Trimming took 4 bases from V and 4 from J, leaving 3 bases between them. Per the germline V gene, CDR1 is SGHDT and CDR2 is YYEEEE. DNA of the CDR3: TGTGCCAGCAGCCAATACAATGAGCAGTTCTTC. Translated: CASSQYNEQFF.

The chain is built from TRBV10-3 and TRBJ2-2, with 11 bases fitting TRBD2. CDR1 is ENHRY and CDR2 is SYGVKD in the germline V gene. The CDR3 contains 15 residues. After removal of 6 bases from V and 5 bases from J, the junction contained 5 bases not matched to a gene. The CDR3 DNA is TGTGCCATCAGCCAACTAGCGGGGGATACCGGGGAGCTGTTTTTT. Protein product: CAISQLAGDTGELFF.

The chain links TRBV6-6 to TRBJ1-5; 9 positions match TRBD1. Germline-derived CDR1 and CDR2 are MNHNY and SVGAGI (reference sequence). The ends lost 4 bases at V and 2 bases at J; junction bases unmatched: 6. This CDR3 comprises 16 residues. The CDR3 loop reads CASSSGTGSRNQPQHF. CDR3 nucleotides: TGTGCCAGCAGTTCCGGGACAGGGTCCCGCAATCAGCCCCAGCATTTT.

The V call is TRBV19, the J call TRBJ2-3, with TRBD2 identical over 12 bases. V dropped 3 bases and J dropped 8; count of bases not matched to a gene: 9. Germline V gene sequence: CDR1 LNHDA, CDR2 SQIVND (reference sequence). CDR3 length: 16 amino acids. The CDR3 loop reads CASSMGLAGVQGTQYF. CDR3 in DNA: TGTGCCAGTAGTATGGGACTAGCGGGTGTTCAGGGTACGCAGTATTTT.

CDR3 sequence reads: CASSDRQGGAYEQYV. CDR3 nucleotides: TGTGCCAGCAGTGACAGACAGGGGGGGGCCTACGAGCAGTACGTC. The V call is TRBV25-1, the J call TRBJ2-7; 9 bases are shared with TRBD1. V lost 3 bases to trimming and J lost 2 bases; unmatched junction nucleotides: 5. The CDR3 length is 15 residues. Germline V gene lookup returns CDR1 MGHDK and CDR2 SYGVNS.

The V gene is TRBV9, the J gene TRBJ2-3; a weak D match, TRBD2 (6 bases). The germline gives CDR1 SGDLS, CDR2 YYNGEE. The CDR3 has 17 amino acids. V was trimmed by 3 bases and J by 2 bases, leaving 19 bases between them. The CDR3 DNA follows: TGTGCCAGCAGCGGCACCGGGACTGCCGGGGCCACAGATACGCAGTATTTT. Its protein product is CASSGTGTAGATDTQYF. Full variable domain (remainder filled in from reference TRBV9 and TRBJ2-3): DSGVTQTPKHLITATGQRVTLRCSPRSGDLSVYWYQQSLDQGLQFLIQYYNGEERAKGNILERFSAQQFPDLHSELNLSSLELGDSALYFCASSGTGTAGATDTQYFGPGTRLTVL.

This sequence joins TRBV27 and TRBJ1-5; 8 nucleotides agree with TRBD1. CDR3 size: 17 residues. The germline V gene has CDR1 MNHEY and CDR2 SMNVEV (reference sequence). V lost 4 bases, J lost 4 bases, and 12 bases stayed unmatched. The CDR3 coding sequence is TGTGCCAGCAGTTACTACGCCGACAGGGGCGGAAATCAGCCCCAGCATTTT. Amino acid sequence: CASSYYADRGGNQPQHF.

This clone has only a few counts. The DNA of the CDR3 is TGTGCCAGCAGTCCGTGGGACTTCAGCACCGGGGAGCTGTTTTTT. Its translation is CASSPWDFSTGELFF. This chain joins TRBV6-5 and TRBJ2-2; possibly TRBD2 for D (6 bases). CDR3 length: 15 amino acids. V lost 5 bases to trimming and J lost 4 bases, with 14 bases between them. From germline, CDR1 is MNHEY and CDR2 SVGAGI.

This rearrangement joins TRBV12-3 or TRBV12-4 to TRBJ1-1, with D possibly TRBD1 on 6 matching bases. The ends were cut back, 2 bases at V and 3 bases at J, with 7 bases in the middle. CDR3 length: 13 residues. As DNA, the CDR3 is TGTGCCAGCAGTTTATCAGGGGACACTGAAGCTTTCTTT. This translates into CASSLSGDTEAFF.

The CDR3 region has the DNA TGTGCCAGCCAGCAGGAATATAGCAATCAGCCCCAGCATTTT. Amino acids: CASQQEYSNQPQHF. The V gene is TRBV19, the J gene TRBJ1-5, with D unclear. The V gene lost 9 bases and the J gene lost 0 bases, with 12 bases spanning the gap. Germline lookup yields CDR1 LNHDA and CDR2 SQIVND (reference sequence). This CDR3 spans 14 amino acids.

This clone was recorded a few times. The chain joins TRBV5-4 to TRBJ1-1; D gene unclear. Germline loops: CDR1 SGHNT, CDR2 YYREEE (reference sequence). CDR3 length: 13 residues. V shed 4 bases and J shed 6 bases, with 13 bases lying between them. The CDR3 sequence: CASSEGSSPEAFF. Here the CDR3 DNA reads TGTGCCAGCAGCGAGGGCTCCTCCCCTGAAGCTTTCTTT.

The V call is TRBV6-5, the J call TRBJ2-1, with a tentative D call TRBD2 (5 bases). V lost 2 bases, J lost 0 bases, and 8 bases lay in between. CDR3 length: 15 residues. Germline V gives CDR1 MNHEY, CDR2 SVGAGI. The CDR3 loop is CASSYDRGSYNEQFF. The CDR3 nucleotides read TGTGCCAGCAGTTACGACCGGGGCTCCTACAATGAGCAGTTCTTC.